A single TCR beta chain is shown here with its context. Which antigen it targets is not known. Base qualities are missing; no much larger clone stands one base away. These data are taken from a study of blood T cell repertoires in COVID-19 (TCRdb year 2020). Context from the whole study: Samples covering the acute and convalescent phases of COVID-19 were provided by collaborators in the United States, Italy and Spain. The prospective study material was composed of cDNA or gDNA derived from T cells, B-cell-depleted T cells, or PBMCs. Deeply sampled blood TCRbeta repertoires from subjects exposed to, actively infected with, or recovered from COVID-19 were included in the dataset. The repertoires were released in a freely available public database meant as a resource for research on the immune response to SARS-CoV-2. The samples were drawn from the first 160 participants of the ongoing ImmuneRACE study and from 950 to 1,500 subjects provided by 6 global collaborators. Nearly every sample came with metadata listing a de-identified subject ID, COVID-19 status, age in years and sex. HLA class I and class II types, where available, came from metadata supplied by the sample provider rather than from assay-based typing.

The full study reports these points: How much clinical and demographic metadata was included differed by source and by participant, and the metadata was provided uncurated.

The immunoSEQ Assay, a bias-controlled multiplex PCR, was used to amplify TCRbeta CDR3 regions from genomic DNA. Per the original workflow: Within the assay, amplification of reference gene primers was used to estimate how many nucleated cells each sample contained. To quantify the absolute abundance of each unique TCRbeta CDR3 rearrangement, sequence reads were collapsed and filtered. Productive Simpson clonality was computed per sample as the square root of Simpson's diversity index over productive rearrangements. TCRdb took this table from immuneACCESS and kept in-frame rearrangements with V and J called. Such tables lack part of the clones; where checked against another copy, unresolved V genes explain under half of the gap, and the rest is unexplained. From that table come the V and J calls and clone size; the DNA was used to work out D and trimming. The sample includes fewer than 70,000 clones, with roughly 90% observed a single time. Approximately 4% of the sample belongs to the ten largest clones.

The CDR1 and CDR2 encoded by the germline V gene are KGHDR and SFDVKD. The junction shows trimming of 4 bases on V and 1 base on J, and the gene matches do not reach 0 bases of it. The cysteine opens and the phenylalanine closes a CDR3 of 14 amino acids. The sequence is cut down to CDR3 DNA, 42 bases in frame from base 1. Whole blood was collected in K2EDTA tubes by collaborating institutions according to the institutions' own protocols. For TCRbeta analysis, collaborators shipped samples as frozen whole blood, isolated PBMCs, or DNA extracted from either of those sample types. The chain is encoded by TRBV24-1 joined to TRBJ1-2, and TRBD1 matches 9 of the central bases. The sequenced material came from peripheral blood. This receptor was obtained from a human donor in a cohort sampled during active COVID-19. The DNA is TGTGCCACCAGTGAGGGACAGGGTAACTATGGCTACACCTTC. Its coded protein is CATSEGQGNYGYTF.